The clone carrying this T cell receptor beta chain was detected only a few times. Assembly of TCR beta libraries relied on iRepertoire HTBI primers together with Arm-PCR of CDR3 regions. TCRdb redid the calling of the multiplex PCR reads with MiXCR, one entry per CDR3 protein. The profile shows hundreds of thousands of distinct CDR3 sequences, under 25% of them singletons. This entry is derived from a study of regulatory T cells in long-lasting Graves disease. Study at large: The study counted Graves' disease as persistent given over 5 years of antithyroid drugs and positive TSH receptor antibodies.

Stated time point: persistent/refractory GD, antithyroid drugs over 5 years with positive TRAb. PBMC RNA served as the TCR library source. One endocrinology department in Xi'an, China, was where patients came from. The sample consisted of peripheral blood mononuclear cells (PBMCs), taken when the disease was refractory, from a patient treated with antithyroid drugs. This TCR was recovered from a female donor with Graves disease.

The CDR3 sequence is CASSQWDRGAPQPQHF. The CDR3 DNA sequence: TGTGCCAGCAGCCAATGGGACAGGGGGGCTCCTCAGCCCCAGCATTTT. This chain joins TRBV16 and TRBJ1-5; 11 nucleotides match TRBD1. The CDR3 extends over 16 amino acids. The ends lost 1 base at V and 6 bases at J; junction bases unmatched: 5. Looked up from germline, CDR1 is KGHSY and CDR2 is FQNENV.